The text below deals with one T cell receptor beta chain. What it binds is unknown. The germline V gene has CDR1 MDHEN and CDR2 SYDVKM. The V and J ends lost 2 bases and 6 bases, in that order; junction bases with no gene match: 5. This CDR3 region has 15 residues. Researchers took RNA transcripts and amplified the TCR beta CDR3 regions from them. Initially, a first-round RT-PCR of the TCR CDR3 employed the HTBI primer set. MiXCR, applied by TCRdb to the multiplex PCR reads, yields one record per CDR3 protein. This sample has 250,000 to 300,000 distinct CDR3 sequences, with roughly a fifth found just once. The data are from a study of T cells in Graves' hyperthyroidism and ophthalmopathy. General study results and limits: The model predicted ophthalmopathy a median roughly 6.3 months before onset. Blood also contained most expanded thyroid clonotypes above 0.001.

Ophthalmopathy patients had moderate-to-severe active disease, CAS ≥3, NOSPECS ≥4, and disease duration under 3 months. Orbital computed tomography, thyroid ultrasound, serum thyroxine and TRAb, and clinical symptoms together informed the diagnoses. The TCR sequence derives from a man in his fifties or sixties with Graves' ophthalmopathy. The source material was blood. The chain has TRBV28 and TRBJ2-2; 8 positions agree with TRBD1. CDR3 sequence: CASSLGQGAPGELFF. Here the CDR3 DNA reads TGTGCCAGCAGTTTAGGGCAGGGGGCGCCCGGGGAGCTGTTTTTT.